This T cell receptor beta chain derives from a study of CD8 T cells in Susac syndrome. Study information: At blood draw, Susac syndrome patients were therapy-naive, on corticosteroids, or on intravenous immunoglobulin alone.

Broader study findings: CD4+ repertoires of Susac syndrome patients lacked detectable clonal expansion.

With respect to this clonotype: Its target is unknown.

Reverse transcription of about 0.5 to 1 ug RNA was carried out with random hexamers. Amplification of TCR beta CDR3 spanned 54 Vbeta and 13 Jbeta via immunoSEQ multiplex PCR. TCRdb ran MiXCR on the immunoSEQ multiplex PCR reads and lists one entry per CDR3 protein. The table lists some 180,000 distinct CDR3 sequences, around 90% of them singletons, with approximately 0.086% in the top ten. Sequencing of TCR beta was carried out in blood CD8+ and CD4+ T cells. This TCR derives from a human donor with Susac syndrome. Sequenced: CD4+ T cells from PBMCs.

The CDR3 DNA follows: TGTGCCAGCAGCTTAGCCTCCAGCTCCTACAATGAGCAGTTCTTC. The encoded protein is CASSLASSSYNEQFF. The chain uses TRBV7-2 and TRBJ2-1; D is unresolved. The V end was cut by 0 bases, the J end by 0 bases, with 6 bases between. Per the germline V gene, CDR1 is SGHTA and CDR2 is FQGNSA. The length of the CDR3 is 15 residues.